This T cell receptor (beta chain) emerged from a study of T-cell reconstitution after alpha-beta-depleted transplantation in children. TCRbeta library construction was performed incorporating unique molecular identifiers. TCRdb called the PCR reads again in MiXCR, with one record for every CDR3 protein. The sample has about 270,000 distinct CDR3 sequences, about 10% seen once. The CDR3 sequence is 18 residues long. V lost 3 bases and J lost 7, with 26 bases in between. In germline, CDR1 is SGHRS, CDR2 YFSETQ. The source of this sequence is a human donor who donated a stem cell graft to a child with SCID. This chain joins TRBV5-1 and TRBJ2-1; D perhaps matches TRBD2 (5 bases). Material: PBMCs from the stem cell graft donor, obtained from the stem cell graft. CDR3 region: CASSSPLDWPDRGNEQFF. CDR3 in DNA: TGCGCCAGCAGCTCCCCACTGGACTGGCCTGATCGGGGAAATGAGCAGTTCTTC.